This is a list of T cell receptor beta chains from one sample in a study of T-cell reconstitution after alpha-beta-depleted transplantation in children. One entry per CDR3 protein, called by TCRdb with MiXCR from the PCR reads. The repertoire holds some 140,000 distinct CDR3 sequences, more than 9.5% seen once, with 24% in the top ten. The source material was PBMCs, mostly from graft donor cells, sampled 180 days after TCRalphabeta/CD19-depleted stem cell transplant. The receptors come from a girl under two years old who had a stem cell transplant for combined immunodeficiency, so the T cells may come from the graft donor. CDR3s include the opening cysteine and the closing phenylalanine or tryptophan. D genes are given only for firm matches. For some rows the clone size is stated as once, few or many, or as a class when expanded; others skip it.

CDR3 protein: CSARDRTSSYNEQFF
CDR3 DNA: TGCAGTGCTAGAGATAGAACAAGCTCCTACAATGAGCAGTTCTTC
V gene: TRBV20-1
D gene: -
J gene: TRBJ2-1
clone size: -
CDR3 length: 15

CDR3 protein: CASRSGTGWDQPQHF
CDR3 DNA: TGTGCCAGCAGGTCCGGGACAGGGTGGGATCAGCCCCAGCATTTT
V gene: TRBV6-1
D gene: TRBD1
J gene: TRBJ1-5
clone size: -
CDR3 length: 15

CDR3 protein: CAWSAGTGGAGTQYF
CDR3 DNA: TGTGCCTGGAGTGCCGGGACAGGGGGCGCCGGTACGCAGTATTTT
V gene: TRBV30
D gene: TRBD1
J gene: TRBJ2-3
clone size: -
CDR3 length: 15

CDR3 protein: CASSLIGGSYNEQFF
CDR3 DNA: TGCGCCAGCAGCTTGATAGGGGGTTCCTACAATGAGCAGTTCTTC
V gene: TRBV5-1
D gene: -
J gene: TRBJ2-1
clone size: many
CDR3 length: 15

CDR3 protein: CSADNVRVWSKNIQYF
CDR3 DNA: TGCAGTGCGGATAACGTCAGGGTATGGAGCAAAAACATTCAGTACTTC
V gene: TRBV20-1
D gene: -
J gene: TRBJ2-4
clone size: few
CDR3 length: 16

CDR3 protein: CASSLAGTAEETQYF
CDR3 DNA: TGTGCCAGCAGCTTAGCTGGGACAGCAGAAGAGACCCAGTACTTC
V gene: TRBV7-2
D gene: TRBD1
J gene: TRBJ2-5
clone size: -
CDR3 length: 15

CDR3 protein: CSVKLRLAAQETQYF
CDR3 DNA: TGCAGCGTTAAGCTCCGACTAGCGGCTCAAGAGACCCAGTACTTC
V gene: TRBV29-1
D gene: TRBD2
J gene: TRBJ2-5
clone size: many
CDR3 length: 15

CDR3 protein: CASSLEPGRSEAFF
CDR3 DNA: TGTGCCAGCAGTCTGGAACCGGGGCGGTCTGAAGCTTTCTTT
V gene: TRBV3-1
D gene: -
J gene: TRBJ1-1
clone size: -
CDR3 length: 14

CDR3 protein: CASSPWTQGYNSPLHF
CDR3 DNA: TGCGCCAGCAGCCCTTGGACCCAGGGCTATAATTCACCCCTCCACTTT
V gene: TRBV5-1
D gene: -
J gene: TRBJ1-6
clone size: many
CDR3 length: 16

CDR3 protein: CASTAGRSNEKLFF
CDR3 DNA: TGTGCCAGCACAGCGGGACGGAGTAATGAAAAACTGTTTTTT
V gene: TRBV7-9
D gene: -
J gene: TRBJ1-4
clone size: few
CDR3 length: 14

CDR3 protein: CASSLGGQADTQYF
CDR3 DNA: TGTGCCAGCAGTTTAGGGGGGCAAGCAGATACGCAGTATTTT
V gene: TRBV28
D gene: -
J gene: TRBJ2-3
clone size: few
CDR3 length: 14

CDR3 protein: CASSYRDRDRDYEQYF
CDR3 DNA: TGTGCCAGCAGTTACAGGGACCGGGACAGGGACTACGAGCAGTACTTC
V gene: TRBV6-5
D gene: TRBD1
J gene: TRBJ2-7
clone size: -
CDR3 length: 16

CDR3 protein: CASSRGTGGETQYF
CDR3 DNA: TGTGCCAGCAGCCGTGGGACAGGGGGAGAGACCCAGTACTTC
V gene: TRBV12-3/TRBV12-4
D gene: TRBD1
J gene: TRBJ2-5
clone size: few
CDR3 length: 14

CDR3 protein: CASSRPGTSGYEQYF
CDR3 DNA: TGTGCCAGCAGTAGACCCGGGACTAGCGGCTACGAGCAGTACTTC
V gene: TRBV12-3/TRBV12-4
D gene: TRBD2
J gene: TRBJ2-7
clone size: -
CDR3 length: 15

CDR3 protein: CSARVTANSPLHF
CDR3 DNA: TGCAGTGCTAGAGTGACAGCCAATTCACCCCTCCACTTT
V gene: TRBV20-1
D gene: -
J gene: TRBJ1-6
clone size: -
CDR3 length: 13

CDR3 protein: CATGDSRENEQYF
CDR3 DNA: TGTGCCACAGGGGACAGCCGAGAGAACGAGCAGTACTTC
V gene: TRBV10-3
D gene: TRBD1
J gene: TRBJ2-7
clone size: -
CDR3 length: 13

CDR3 protein: CASSFPGRDYEQYF
CDR3 DNA: TGTGCCAGCAGCTTTCCCGGGAGAGACTACGAGCAGTACTTC
V gene: TRBV7-9
D gene: -
J gene: TRBJ2-7
clone size: few
CDR3 length: 14

CDR3 protein: CASSLTGGRSYEQYF
CDR3 DNA: TGTGCCAGCAGTTTAACTGGCGGGAGGTCCTACGAGCAGTACTTC
V gene: TRBV27
D gene: TRBD2
J gene: TRBJ2-7
clone size: -
CDR3 length: 15

CDR3 protein: CASSNQVSSYEQYF
CDR3 DNA: TGTGCCAGCAGTAACCAGGTGAGCTCCTACGAGCAGTACTTC
V gene: TRBV6-5
D gene: -
J gene: TRBJ2-7
clone size: many
CDR3 length: 14